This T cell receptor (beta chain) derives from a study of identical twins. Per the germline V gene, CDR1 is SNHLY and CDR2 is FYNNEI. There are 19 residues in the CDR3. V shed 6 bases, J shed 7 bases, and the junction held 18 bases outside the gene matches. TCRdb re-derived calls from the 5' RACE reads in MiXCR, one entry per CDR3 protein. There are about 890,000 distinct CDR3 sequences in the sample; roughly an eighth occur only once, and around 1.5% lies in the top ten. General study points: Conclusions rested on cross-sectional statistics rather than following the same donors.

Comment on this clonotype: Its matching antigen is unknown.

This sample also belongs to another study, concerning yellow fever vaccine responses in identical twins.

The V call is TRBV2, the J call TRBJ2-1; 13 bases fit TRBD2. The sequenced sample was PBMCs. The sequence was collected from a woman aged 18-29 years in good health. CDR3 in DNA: TGTGCCAGCAGGCCTGGACTAGCGGGAGAATGGATCGGGGGTAATGAGCAGTTCTTC. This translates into CASRPGLAGEWIGGNEQFF.